Listed below are T cell receptor beta chains from one sample, sequenced in a study of regulatory T cells in long-lasting Graves disease. A single record per CDR3 protein comes from TCRdb applying MiXCR to the multiplex PCR reads. The sample includes about 350,000 distinct CDR3 sequences, around 15% seen only once; the top ten take around 20%. These same records also appear under a second study, on T cells in Graves' hyperthyroidism and ophthalmopathy.

Specimen: peripheral blood mononuclear cells (PBMCs), collected at new diagnosis, from a patient treated with antithyroid drugs. The origin of the receptors is a woman aged 18-29 years with Graves disease. The CDR3 runs from the conserved cysteine through the conserved F or W. D genes are given only for firm matches. Clone size is shown for a subset of rows, as once, few, many or a class of expanded clone.

V	J	size	D	CDR3	DNA
TRBV2	TRBJ2-7	many	.	CASSEWTTYEQYF	TGTGCCAGCAGTGAATGGACCACCTACGAGCAGTACTTC
TRBV7-3	TRBJ2-7	many	.	CASSHPGGEQYF	TGTGCCAGCAGCCACCCTGGGGGCGAGCAGTACTTC
TRBV5-4	TRBJ2-5	few	.	CASSPSAVQETQYF	TGTGCCAGCAGCCCCTCGGCGGTCCAAGAGACCCAGTACTTC
TRBV7-9	TRBJ2-1	.	.	CASSLGSRRRF	TGTGCCAGCAGCTTGGGCTCACGGCGAAGGTTC
TRBV20-1	TRBJ2-7	.	.	CSAPSPSKQVPDEQYF	TGCAGTGCTCCGTCTCCTAGCAAGCAAGTGCCAGACGAGCAGTACTTC
TRBV28	TRBJ2-3	many	.	CASSFTFVEGYDTQYF	TGTGCCAGCAGTTTTACTTTCGTGGAGGGTTACGATACGCAGTATTTT
TRBV29-1	TRBJ2-3	.	TRBD2	CSVEDRGGLGTDTQYF	TGCAGCGTTGAAGATCGGGGGGGACTTGGCACAGATACGCAGTATTTT
TRBV6-1	TRBJ1-1	.	TRBD1	CASSDPTGRSEAFF	TGTGCCAGCAGCGACCCGACAGGGAGGTCTGAAGCTTTCTTT
TRBV12-5	TRBJ2-5	.	.	CASGLVARSWETQYF	TGTGCTAGTGGTTTGGTAGCTCGGTCCTGGGAGACCCAGTACTTC
TRBV28	TRBJ1-1	many	.	CASSLTYGWGTEAFF	TGTGCCAGCAGTCTCACTTACGGGTGGGGCACTGAAGCTTTCTTT
TRBV6-5	TRBJ2-1	.	.	CASSWGGWEQFF	TGTGCCAGCAGTTGGGGGGGCTGGGAACAGTTCTTC
TRBV10-3	TRBJ2-4	.	.	CAISDGGLLRAKNIQYF	TGTGCCATCAGTGACGGGGGCCTGCTACGAGCCAAAAACATTCAGTACTTC
TRBV6-1	TRBJ2-1	many	.	CASSNYEQFF	TGTGCCAGCAGTAATTATGAGCAGTTCTTC
TRBV6-1	TRBJ2-5	many	TRBD2	CASRGLAGVETQYF	TGTGCCAGCAGGGGACTAGCGGGAGTAGAGACCCAGTACTTC
TRBV15	TRBJ2-5	.	.	CATSTRWETQYF	TGTGCCACCAGCACCAGGTGGGAGACCCAGTACTTC
TRBV20-1	TRBJ2-5	many	.	CSALTGGGTQYF	TGCAGTGCGTTAACAGGGGGGGGGACCCAGTACTTC
TRBV3-1	TRBJ2-7	.	.	CAGSQDTGLQRRIYEQYF	TGTGCCGGCAGCCAAGATACGGGGCTACAGAGGCGGATATACGAGCAGTACTTC